This entry features one TCR beta chain sequence. The antigen remains undetermined. The data are from a study of STAT3 mutations in large granular lymphocyte leukemia. About the study: More than half of T-LGLL patients received immunosuppressive therapy. General study findings and limits: In T-cell large granular lymphocyte leukemia, about half of patients showed multiple immunodominant subclonotypes. Persisting codominant clonotypes may have hidden a small pathogenic clone. Clonal expansion was inferred from other time points because no sample existed at each clone's first appearance. In several patients, dominant TCR clone burden exceeded STAT3 mutant burden, suggesting STAT3 mutation arose secondarily.

Assay used: immunoSEQ multiplex PCR; TCRdb lists only in-frame clones, some missing. The sample lists fewer than 15,000 clones, around 90% occurring once. Trimming stripped 4 bases from V and 5 bases from J, with 9 bases between. CDR1 and CDR2 (germline): LNHDA, SQIVND (reference sequence). CDR3 length: 12 amino acids. The sequenced sample was PBMCs. V is TRBV19 and J is TRBJ2-7, with D unclear. This receptor was identified in a human donor with T large granular lymphocyte leukemia. Some clones in this sample may be carry-over from other donors' samples. The CDR3 DNA is TGTGCCAGTAGTACTCAGCGCAACGAGCAGTACGTC. This gives the protein CASSTQRNEQYV.